The T cell receptor (beta chain) under discussion was sequenced for a study of cytomegalovirus exposure and HLA in healthy donors (dated by TCRdb to 2015 to 2018). In terms of the full investigation: The 500 to 800 repertoires of the first cohort and the approximately 130 validation repertoires were produced on the same platform, according to a later analysis. The study combined high-throughput TCR immunosequencing, statistical association of individual TCRs with disease status, and machine learning to predict cytomegalovirus infection status. A separate validation cohort of approximately 120 different subjects was used in addition to the 666-subject first cohort. The study aimed to test whether cataloging public T cell receptors could reveal signatures of past pathogen exposure.

The protocol used for the library was the immunoSEQ multiplex PCR assay. The published analysis was carried out like this. A statistical classification framework was built for diagnosing cytomegalovirus status from the catalog of TCR beta chain sequences. TCRdb carries this immuneACCESS record with in-frame sequences only. Its versions omit some clonotypes, under half of them owing to an unresolved V gene in the studies checked, with the rest unexplained. D and trimming were read from the DNA, whereas the V and J calls and clone size are those reported in that table. The sample table shows under 250,000 clones, and 90% to 95% are seen once. In total, the top ten clones hold 1.1% of the sample. The donors were included in the validation cohort of 130 or so subjects, a group kept apart from the roughly 670-subject first cohort. Study-wide conclusions, independent of this receptor: The classifier was reported to diagnose cytomegalovirus status with high specificity and sensitivity in both the original cohort and the validation cohort. The validation cohort had no HLA typing available for a later analysis, so co-occurrence within that cohort was assessed over all 120 or so repertoires. Three of the identified cytomegalovirus-associated TCR beta chains were confirmed in vitro to be specific for cytomegalovirus antigens. It was suggested by the authors that the approach could potentially be generalized to other disease states and immunological phenotypes. While some public TCRs were present in many individuals, most TCR sequences turned up only very rarely across donors. The study gave a list of under 200 TCR beta chains associated with cytomegalovirus. Of the cluster scores, 85% to 95% were above 0 in a later analysis, which found that TCRs clustered in the first cohort also tended to co-occur in the 90 to 150 validation repertoires.

In regard to this clone: Its antigen is not yet known. Qualities for individual bases were not recorded, and no much larger clone is one base off.

The CDR3 measures 13 amino acids from cysteine to phenylalanine. Kept here is only the CDR3 DNA, which spans 39 bases and is read in frame from base 1. The germline V gene gives CDR1 as MGHRA and CDR2 as YSYEKL. V sheds 5 bases and J sheds 3 bases, leaving 9 bases between their ends. This sequence originates from a woman aged 18-35 years in good health and CMV-seronegative. The chain is made from TRBV4-1 and TRBJ2-3; no D gene call is confident. The specimen was PBMCs. CDR3 region: CASSWRSTDTQYF. The DNA reads as follows: TGCGCCAGCAGCTGGAGAAGTACAGATACGCAGTATTTT.